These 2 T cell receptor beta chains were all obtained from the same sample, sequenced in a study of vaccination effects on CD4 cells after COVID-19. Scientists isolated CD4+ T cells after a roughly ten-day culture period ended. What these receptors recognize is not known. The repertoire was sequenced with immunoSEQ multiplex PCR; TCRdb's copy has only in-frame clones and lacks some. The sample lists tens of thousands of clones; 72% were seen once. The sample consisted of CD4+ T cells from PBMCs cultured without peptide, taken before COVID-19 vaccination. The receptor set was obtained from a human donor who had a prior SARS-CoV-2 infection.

CDR3 sequence reads: CASSLGTGISEAFF. DNA of the CDR3: TGTGCCAGCTCACTAGGGACAGGGATCTCTGAAGCTTTCTTT. The chain is built from TRBV18 and TRBJ1-1, with 9 bases lining up with TRBD1. This CDR3 is 14 amino acids long. Looked up from germline, CDR1 is KGHSH and CDR2 is LQKENI. V lost 4 bases to trimming and J lost 6 bases; unmatched junction nucleotides: 6.

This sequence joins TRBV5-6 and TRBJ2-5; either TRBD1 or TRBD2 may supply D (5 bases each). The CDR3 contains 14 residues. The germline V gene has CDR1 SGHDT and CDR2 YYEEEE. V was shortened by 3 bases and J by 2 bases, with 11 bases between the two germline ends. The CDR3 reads CASSSRQRQETQYF. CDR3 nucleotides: TGTGCCAGCAGCTCGCGACAGCGGCAAGAGACCCAGTACTTC.